The 5 T cell receptor beta chains below were found in one sample sequenced in a study of cytomegalovirus exposure and HLA in healthy donors. The PCR was carried out with 60 Vbeta primers and 13 Jbeta primers. Sequencing was performed with immunoSEQ multiplex PCR; in TCRdb, only in-frame clones are kept and a portion is missing. The table has 55,000 to 70,000 clones, 80% seen once. Sequenced sample: PBMCs. These receptors were obtained from a woman aged 40 to 50 in good health and CMV-seronegative.

V gene TRBV5-1 combines with J gene TRBJ2-1, with a weak D call TRBD2 (5 bases). Trimming removed 0 bases from V and 6 bases from J, with 16 bases in between. Looked up from germline, CDR1 is SGHRS and CDR2 is YFSETQ. This CDR3 has 16 residues. DNA of the CDR3: TGCGCCAGCAGCTTGGACGGAGGTACCTTCTCCAATGAGCAGTTCTTC. This codes for CASSLDGGTFSNEQFF.

The J gene is TRBJ2-1, the V gene TRBV5-1; 7 bases match TRBD2. The trim removed 2 bases at V and 5 bases at J, leaving 10 bases unmatched. This CDR3 is built from 16 residues. Germline lookup yields CDR1 SGHRS and CDR2 YFSETQ. CDR3 sequence reads: CASSLRGGRSDNEQFF. Written as DNA, the CDR3 is TGCGCCAGCAGCTTACGTGGCGGGAGATCTGACAATGAGCAGTTCTTC.

The chain joins TRBV28 to TRBJ2-3; 7 bases are shared with TRBD2. V gave up 5 bases and J gave up 4 bases; unmatched junction bases: 18. Germline assignment: CDR1 MDHEN and CDR2 SYDVKM. The CDR3 has 18 amino acids. CDR3 DNA: TGTGCCAGCAGTATACCTGAAGGGCTAGCGGTTCCACCAGATACGCAGTATTTT. Protein sequence: CASSIPEGLAVPPDTQYF.

The CDR3: CATSRTSGSWNEQFF. In DNA form, the CDR3 reads TGTGCCACCAGCAGGACTAGCGGGAGCTGGAATGAGCAGTTCTTC. The chain recombines TRBV15 with TRBJ2-1; 12 positions match TRBD2. Germline V CDR1 and CDR2: LNHNV, YYDKDF (reference sequence). V lost 3 bases to trimming and J lost 7 bases; unmatched junction nucleotides: 4. There are 15 residues in the CDR3.

This chain connects TRBV6-1 to TRBJ2-1; maybe TRBD1 (6 bases). This CDR3 is 14 amino acids long. V was trimmed by 4 bases and J by 4 bases, leaving 11 bases between them. Germline CDR1 reads MNHNS; CDR2 reads SASEGT. The DNA for the CDR3 is TGTGCCAGCAGTGCCGGGACAAATTACAATGAGCAGTTCTTC. Its protein is CASSAGTNYNEQFF.